The T cell receptor (beta chain) described here comes from a study of blood T cell repertoires in COVID-19. About the study: T cells, B-cell-depleted T cells, or PBMCs provided the cDNA or gDNA that served as material.

Using immunoSEQ multiplex PCR, the repertoire was profiled, and TCRdb retains in-frame clones only, with some absent. The table includes fewer than 140,000 clones, 84% detected once. This CDR3 contains 11 residues. Looked up from germline, CDR1 is DFQATT and CDR2 is SNEGSKA (reference sequence). After removal of 7 bases from V and 7 bases from J, the junction contained 6 bases not matched to a gene. The TCR was taken from a woman in her fifties or sixties with acute or convalescent COVID-19. The chain joins TRBV20-1 to TRBJ2-7; 8 bases are a match to TRBD1. Sample: peripheral blood. Here the CDR3 reads CSVSRGQEQYF. CDR3 nucleotides: TGCAGTGTTTCCAGGGGGCAGGAGCAGTACTTC.